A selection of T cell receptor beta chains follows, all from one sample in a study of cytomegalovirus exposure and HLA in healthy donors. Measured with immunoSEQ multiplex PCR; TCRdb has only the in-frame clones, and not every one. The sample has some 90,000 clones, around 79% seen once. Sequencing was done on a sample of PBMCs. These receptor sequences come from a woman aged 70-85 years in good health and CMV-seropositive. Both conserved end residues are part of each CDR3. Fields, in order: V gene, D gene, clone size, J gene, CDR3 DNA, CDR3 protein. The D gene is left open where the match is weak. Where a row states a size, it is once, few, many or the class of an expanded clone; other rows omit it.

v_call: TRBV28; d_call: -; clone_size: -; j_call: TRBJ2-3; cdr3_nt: TGTGCCAGCGGAGCCCCCCGGACAGATACGCAGTATTTT; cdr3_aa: CASGAPRTDTQYF
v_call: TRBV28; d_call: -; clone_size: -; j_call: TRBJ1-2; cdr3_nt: -; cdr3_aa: CASILGTGSYYGYTF
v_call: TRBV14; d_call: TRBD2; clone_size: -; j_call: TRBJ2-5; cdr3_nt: TGTGCCAGCAGCCCCAGACTAGCGGGGGTTTTAAAAGAGACCCAGTACTTC; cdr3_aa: CASSPRLAGVLKETQYF
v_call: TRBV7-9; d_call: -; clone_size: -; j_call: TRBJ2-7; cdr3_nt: TGTGCCAGCAGCCTAGGAGGTGGCAGGGGCTACGAGCAGTACTTC; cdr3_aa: CASSLGGGRGYEQYF
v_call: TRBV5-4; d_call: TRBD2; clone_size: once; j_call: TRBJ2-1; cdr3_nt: TGTGCCAGCAGCTTGGTGGGACTAGCGTCTGATGAGCAGTTCTTC; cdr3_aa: CASSLVGLASDEQFF
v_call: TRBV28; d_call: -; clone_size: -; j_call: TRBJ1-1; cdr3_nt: TGTGCCAGTAAGACGGAGTTGAACACTGAAGCTTTCTTT; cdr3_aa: CASKTELNTEAFF
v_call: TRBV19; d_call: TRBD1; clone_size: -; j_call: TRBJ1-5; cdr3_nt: TGTGCCAGTAGACCGGGACAGACCCTCAATCAGCCCCAGCATTTT; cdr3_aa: CASRPGQTLNQPQHF
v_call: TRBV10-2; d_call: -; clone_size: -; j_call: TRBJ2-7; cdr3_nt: TGCGCCAGCAGGGACACAGGGACGGGCGAGCAGTACTTC; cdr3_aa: CASRDTGTGEQYF
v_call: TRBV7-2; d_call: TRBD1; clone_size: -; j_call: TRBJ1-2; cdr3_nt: TGTGCCAGCAGCCACGGAAATGCCGGGACAGTGAGCTATGGCTACACCTTC; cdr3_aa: CASSHGNAGTVSYGYTF
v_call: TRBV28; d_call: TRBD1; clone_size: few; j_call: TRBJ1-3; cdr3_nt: TGTGCCAGCAGCCTCACAGGGGTACCTGGAAACACCATATATTTT; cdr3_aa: CASSLTGVPGNTIYF
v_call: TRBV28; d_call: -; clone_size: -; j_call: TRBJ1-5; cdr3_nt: TGTGCCAGCAGTTTGGCAGTGCTCAATCAGCCCCAGCATTTT; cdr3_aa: CASSLAVLNQPQHF
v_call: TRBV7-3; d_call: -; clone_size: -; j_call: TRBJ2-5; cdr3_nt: TGTGCCAGCAGCTTAGAAGAAGGGACTCATCAGTACTTC; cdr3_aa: CASSLEEGTHQYF
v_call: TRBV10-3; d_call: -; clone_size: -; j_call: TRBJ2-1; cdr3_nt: TGTGCCATCAGTCCCGGCGGGGCGCGAGGAGCGTTCGAGCAGTTCTTC; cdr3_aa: CAISPGGARGAFEQFF
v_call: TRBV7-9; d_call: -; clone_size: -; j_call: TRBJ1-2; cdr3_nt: TGTGCCAGCAGCCCCTCCCCGGGGGGCTACACCTTC; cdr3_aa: CASSPSPGGYTF
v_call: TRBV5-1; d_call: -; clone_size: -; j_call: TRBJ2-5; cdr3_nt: TGCGCCAGCAGCGTCGGGGTCTCCGGGGAGACCCAGTACTTC; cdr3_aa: CASSVGVSGETQYF
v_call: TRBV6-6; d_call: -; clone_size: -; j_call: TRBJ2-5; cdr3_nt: TGTGCCAGCAGTTACTCGGAGGGGGGGGAGACCCAGTACTTC; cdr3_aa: CASSYSEGGETQYF
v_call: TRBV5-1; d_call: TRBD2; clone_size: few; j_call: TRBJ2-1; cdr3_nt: TGCGCCAGCAGCTATGGACAGCGGGAGGGCCTGGATGAGCAGTTCTTC; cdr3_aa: CASSYGQREGLDEQFF
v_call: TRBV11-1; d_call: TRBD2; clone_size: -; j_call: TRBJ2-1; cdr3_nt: TGTGCCAGCAGCTTACTTCGGGGCGGGAGCGGCAATGAGCAGTTCTTC; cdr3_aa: CASSLLRGGSGNEQFF
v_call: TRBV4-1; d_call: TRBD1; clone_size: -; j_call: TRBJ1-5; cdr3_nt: TGCGCCAGCAGCCACCTTGGACAGGCGATTAGCAATCAGCCCCAGCATTTT; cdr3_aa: CASSHLGQAISNQPQHF
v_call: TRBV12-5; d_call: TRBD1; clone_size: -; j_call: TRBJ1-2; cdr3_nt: TGTGCTAGTGGTTTGGTACCCCTGGGACAGGGGGCCGCTAACTATGGCTACACCTTC; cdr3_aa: CASGLVPLGQGAANYGYTF
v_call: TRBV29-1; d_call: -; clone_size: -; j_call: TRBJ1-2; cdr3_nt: TGCAGCGTTGAAAGGGGGACGGAAGCTAACTATGGCTACACCTTC; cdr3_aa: CSVERGTEANYGYTF
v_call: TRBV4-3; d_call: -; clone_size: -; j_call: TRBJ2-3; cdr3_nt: TGCGCCAGCAGCCAAGGGGGCGGGGGCGGGCGATATTTT; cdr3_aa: CASSQGGGGGRYF
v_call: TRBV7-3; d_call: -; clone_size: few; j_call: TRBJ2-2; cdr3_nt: TGTGCCAGCAGTCCTAACAGGGTTGTAGGGGAGCTGTTTTTT; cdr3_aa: CASSPNRVVGELFF
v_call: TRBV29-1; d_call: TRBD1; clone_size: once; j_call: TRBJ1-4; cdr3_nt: TGCAGCGTCGAGTCAGCAACGGGGACAGGGAAGGATGAAAAACTGTTTTTT; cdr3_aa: CSVESATGTGKDEKLFF
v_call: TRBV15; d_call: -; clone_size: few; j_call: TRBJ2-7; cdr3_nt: TGTGCCACCAGCAACCGGGGGACTCCTAAAAGTGTCGAGCAGTACTTC; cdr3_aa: CATSNRGTPKSVEQYF
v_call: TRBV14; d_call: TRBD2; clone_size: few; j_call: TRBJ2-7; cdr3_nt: TGTGCCAGCAGCCAAGTGGGAGGGTCGCTCGAGCAGTACTTC; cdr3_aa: CASSQVGGSLEQYF
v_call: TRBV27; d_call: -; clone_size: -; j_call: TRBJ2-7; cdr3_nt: TGTGCCAGCAGTTTCCAGGGAAGTAACTACGAGCAGTACTTC; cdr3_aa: CASSFQGSNYEQYF
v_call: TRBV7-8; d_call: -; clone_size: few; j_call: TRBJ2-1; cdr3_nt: TGTGCCAGCAGCTTACTCACGGCGGAGGAAGCCTACAATGAGCAGTTCTTC; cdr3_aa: CASSLLTAEEAYNEQFF
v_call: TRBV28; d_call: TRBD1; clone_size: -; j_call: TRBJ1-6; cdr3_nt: TGTGCCAGCAGTTACAGGGGTAATTCACCCCTCCACTTT; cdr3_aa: CASSYRGNSPLHF
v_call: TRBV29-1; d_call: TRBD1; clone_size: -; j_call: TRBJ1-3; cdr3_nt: TGCAGCGTTGAAGTTCCTACAGGGGCTGGAAACACCATATATTTT; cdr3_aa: CSVEVPTGAGNTIYF
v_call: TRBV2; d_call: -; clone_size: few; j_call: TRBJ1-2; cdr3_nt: TGTGCCAGCAGACCCCAGTACGTGGGCTACACCTTC; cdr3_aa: CASRPQYVGYTF
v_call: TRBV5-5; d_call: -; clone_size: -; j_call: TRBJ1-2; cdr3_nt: TGTGCCAGCAGCTGGGGGGGACCCTTCTATGGCTACACCTTC; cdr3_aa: CASSWGGPFYGYTF
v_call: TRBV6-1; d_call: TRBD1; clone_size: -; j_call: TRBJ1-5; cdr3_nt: TGTGCCAGCAATGGAGGGACAGGGGGTATCAAGCCCCAGCATTTT; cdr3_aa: CASNGGTGGIKPQHF
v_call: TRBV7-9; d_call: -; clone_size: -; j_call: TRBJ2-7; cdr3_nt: TGTGCCAGCAGCCCTCGGGAGAGGCTGCAGTACTTC; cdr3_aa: CASSPRERLQYF
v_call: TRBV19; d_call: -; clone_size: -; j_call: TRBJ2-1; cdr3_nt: TGTGCCAGTAGTAGGGGGGATCGGGGCAATGAGCAGTTCTTC; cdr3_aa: CASSRGDRGNEQFF
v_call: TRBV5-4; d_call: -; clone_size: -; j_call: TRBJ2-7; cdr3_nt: TGTGCCAGCAGCTACGGACAAGGGGGCGAGCAGTACTTC; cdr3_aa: CASSYGQGGEQYF
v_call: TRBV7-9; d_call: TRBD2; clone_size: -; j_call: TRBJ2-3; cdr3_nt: TGTGCCAGCAGCTCCATCGGGGGGGGCGTCGCCACAGATACGCAGTATTTT; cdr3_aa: CASSSIGGGVATDTQYF
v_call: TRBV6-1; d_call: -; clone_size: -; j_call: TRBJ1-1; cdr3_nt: TGTGCCAGCAGTGAGGAGAGGGAAATCATGGACACTGAAGCTTTCTTT; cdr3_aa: CASSEEREIMDTEAFF
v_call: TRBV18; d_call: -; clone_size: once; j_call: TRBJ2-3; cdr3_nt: TGTGCCAGCTCACCACGCCGGTTGGGCACAGATACGCAGTATTTT; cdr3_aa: CASSPRRLGTDTQYF
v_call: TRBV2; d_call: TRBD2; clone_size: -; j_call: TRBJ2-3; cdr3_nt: TGTGCCAGCAGTGGACTAGCGGGAGAAGTAGATACGCAGTATTTT; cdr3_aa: CASSGLAGEVDTQYF
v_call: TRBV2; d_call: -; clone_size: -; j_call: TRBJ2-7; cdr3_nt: TGTGCCAGCCTAGAAAGCTACGAGCAGTACTTC; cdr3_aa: CASLESYEQYF
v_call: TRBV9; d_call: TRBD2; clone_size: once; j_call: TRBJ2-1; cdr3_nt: TGTGCCAGCAGCGTAGTGGCTAGCGGGAGGAAAACCAATGAGCAGTTCTTC; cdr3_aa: CASSVVASGRKTNEQFF
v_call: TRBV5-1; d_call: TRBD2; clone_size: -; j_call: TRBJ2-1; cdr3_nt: TGCGCCAGCAGCTTTAAACTAGCGGGTGGGAATGAGCAGTTCTTC; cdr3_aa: CASSFKLAGGNEQFF
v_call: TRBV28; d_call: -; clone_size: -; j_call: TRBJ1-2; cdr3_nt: TGTGCCAGCAGTTTCCAGGTTGGAGGGGGCTACACCTTC; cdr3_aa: CASSFQVGGGYTF
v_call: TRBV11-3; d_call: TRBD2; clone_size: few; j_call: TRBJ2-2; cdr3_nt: TGTGCCAGCAGCTCAGGACTAGCGGGAGGTACCGGGGAGCTGTTTTTT; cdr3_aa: CASSSGLAGGTGELFF
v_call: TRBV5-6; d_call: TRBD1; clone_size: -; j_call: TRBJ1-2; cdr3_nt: TGTGCCAGCAGCTTAACCGGGACAGGCTATGGCTACACCTTC; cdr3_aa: CASSLTGTGYGYTF
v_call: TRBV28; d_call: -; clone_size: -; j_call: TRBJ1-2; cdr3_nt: TGTGCCAGCAGGTCCGGGACATCTAACTATGGCTACACCTTC; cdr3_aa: CASRSGTSNYGYTF
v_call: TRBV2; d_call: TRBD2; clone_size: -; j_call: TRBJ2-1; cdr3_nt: TGTGCCAGCAGTGGCGTGAATAGCGGGACCTACAATGAGCAGTTCTTC; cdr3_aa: CASSGVNSGTYNEQFF
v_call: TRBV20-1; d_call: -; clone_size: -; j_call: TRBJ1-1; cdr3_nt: TGCAGTGCTACCCCTTCCACTGAAGCTTTCTTT; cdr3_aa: CSATPSTEAFF
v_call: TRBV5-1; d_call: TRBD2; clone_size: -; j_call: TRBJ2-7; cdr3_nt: TGCGCCAGCAGCTCCGGGACTAGCGGGAATTGGTTCCCCTACGAGCAGTACTTC; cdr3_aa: CASSSGTSGNWFPYEQYF
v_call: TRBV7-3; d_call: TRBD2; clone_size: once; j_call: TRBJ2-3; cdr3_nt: TGTGCCAGCAGCCGAAAGACTAGCGGGAGTGCAGATACGCAGTATTTT; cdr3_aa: CASSRKTSGSADTQYF
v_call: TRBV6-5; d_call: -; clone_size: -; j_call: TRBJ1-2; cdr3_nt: TGTGCCAGCAGTACAGGCTATGGCTACACCTTC; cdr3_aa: CASSTGYGYTF
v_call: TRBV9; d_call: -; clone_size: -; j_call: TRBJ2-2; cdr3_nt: TGTGCCAGCAGCGTACAGACTAGGCCAAACACCGGGGAGCTGTTTTTT; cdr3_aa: CASSVQTRPNTGELFF
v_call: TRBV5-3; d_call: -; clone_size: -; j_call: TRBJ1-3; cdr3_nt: TGTGCCAGAACCGACTATTTGGGGGCTGACACCATATATTTT; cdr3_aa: CARTDYLGADTIYF